This TCR beta chain was identified during a study of T cell responses to AZD1222 COVID-19 vaccine. This clone was seen just once. Its target is not known. Trimming took 4 bases from V and 3 from J, leaving 15 bases between them. This CDR3 has 15 amino acids. CDR1 and CDR2 (germline): MNHEY, SVGEGT. Broader study findings: Two AZD1222 administrations were followed by greater Spike-specific TCR breadth and depth. With dominance at 160-218 and 743-854, vaccine-associated CD4 TCRs spanned spike. Clonal diversity may have been underestimated, and the donors were mostly white British, with more females than males.

Only in-frame clones appear in the TCRdb table, and some are missing; sequencing was by immunoSEQ multiplex PCR. Here the sample spans around 150,000 clones, approximately 90% being singletons. This TCR was sampled from an adult who received the AZD1222 COVID-19 vaccine. The source material was peripheral blood, sampled 28 days after the second AZD1222 dose. The chain joins TRBV6-2 or TRBV6-3 to TRBJ2-5; D possibly matches TRBD1 or TRBD2 (5 bases each). Here the CDR3 DNA reads TGTGCCAGCAGTTCCACCCCTCAGGGAGAAGAGACCCAGTACTTC. Translating gives CASSSTPQGEETQYF.